This TCR beta chain was recovered during a study of T cell responses to AZD1222 COVID-19 vaccine. This CDR3 spans 15 amino acids. Trimming took off 5 bases at V and 7 bases at J, with 15 bases between the two ends. Germline values: CDR1 SEHNR, CDR2 FQNEAQ (reference sequence). Here immunoSEQ multiplex PCR was the method, and the copy in TCRdb shows in-frame clones only, minus some. Among about 130,000 clones, 89% were seen once, and the ten largest hold roughly 3.9%. The source material was peripheral blood, sampled on day 0 of AZD1222 vaccination. This TCR came from an adult in good health. V usage is TRBV7-9 and J usage is TRBJ1-6; D might be TRBD1 (5 bases). DNA for the CDR3: TGTGCCAGCAGCCCAAGGCAGGGTAGGAATTCACCCCTCCACTTT. It yields the protein CASSPRQGRNSPLHF.